This entry lists 2 T cell receptor beta chains sequenced from one sample in a study of blood T cell repertoires in COVID-19. The data were produced by immunoSEQ multiplex PCR, yet TCRdb's version contains in-frame clones alone and is incomplete. The table has 190,000 or so clones, roughly four fifths seen once. Sequencing was performed on peripheral blood. All receptors come from a human donor with acute or convalescent COVID-19. The donor label of this sample is uncertain.

This chain joins TRBV29-1 and TRBJ1-2; D is unclear. CDR1 is SQVTM and CDR2 is ANQGSEA in the germline V gene. The CDR3 loop spans 12 amino acids. Trimming pared 0 bases from V and 8 bases from J, leaving 10 bases between. The CDR3 spells CSVEETAGGYTF. The CDR3 nucleotides read TGCAGCGTTGAAGAGACCGCGGGGGGCTACACCTTC.

The chain joins TRBV2 to TRBJ2-3; TRBD2 aligns across 14 bases. V gave up 5 bases and J gave up 1 base; unmatched junction bases: 8. CDR3 length: 18 amino acids. Germline CDR1 reads SNHLY; CDR2 reads FYNNEI. The DNA for the CDR3 is TGTGCCAGCAGTCCGGGACTAGCGGGAGTGGCGGGCACAGATACGCAGTATTTT. This translates into CASSPGLAGVAGTDTQYF.